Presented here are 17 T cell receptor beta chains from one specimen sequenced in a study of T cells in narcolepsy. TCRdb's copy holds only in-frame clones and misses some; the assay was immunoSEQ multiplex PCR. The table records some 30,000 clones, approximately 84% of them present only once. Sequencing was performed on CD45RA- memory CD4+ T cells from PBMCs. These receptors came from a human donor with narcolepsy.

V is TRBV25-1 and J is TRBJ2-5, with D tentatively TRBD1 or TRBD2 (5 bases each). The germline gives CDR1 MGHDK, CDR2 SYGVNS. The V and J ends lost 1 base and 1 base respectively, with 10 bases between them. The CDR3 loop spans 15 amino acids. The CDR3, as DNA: TGTGCCAGCAGTGAATTTAGAGGGGCCCAAGAGACCCAGTACTTC. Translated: CASSEFRGAQETQYF.

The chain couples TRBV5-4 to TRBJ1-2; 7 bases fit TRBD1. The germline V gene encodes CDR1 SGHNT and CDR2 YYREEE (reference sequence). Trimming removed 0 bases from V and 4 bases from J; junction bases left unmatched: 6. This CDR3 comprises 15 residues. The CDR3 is CASSLARGVAYGYTF. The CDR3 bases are TGTGCCAGCAGCTTGGCCAGGGGGGTAGCCTATGGCTACACCTTC.

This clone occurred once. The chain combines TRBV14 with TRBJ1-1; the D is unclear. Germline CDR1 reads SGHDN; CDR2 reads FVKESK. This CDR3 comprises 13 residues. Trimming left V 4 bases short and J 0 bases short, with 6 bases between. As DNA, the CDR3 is TGTGCCAGCAGCCGCGCTTTGAACACTGAAGCTTTCTTT. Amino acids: CASSRALNTEAFF.

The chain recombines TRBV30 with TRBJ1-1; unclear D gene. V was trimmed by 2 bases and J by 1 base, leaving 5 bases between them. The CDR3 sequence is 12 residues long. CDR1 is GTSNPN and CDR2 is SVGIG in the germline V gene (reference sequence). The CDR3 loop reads CAWSSKNTEAFF. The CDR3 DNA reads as TGTGCCTGGAGTAGCAAGAACACTGAAGCTTTCTTT.

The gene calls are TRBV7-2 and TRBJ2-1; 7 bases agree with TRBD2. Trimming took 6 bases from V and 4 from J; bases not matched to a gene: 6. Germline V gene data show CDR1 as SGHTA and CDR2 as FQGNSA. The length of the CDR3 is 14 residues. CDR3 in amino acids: CASRTGGLYNEQFF. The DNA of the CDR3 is TGTGCCAGCAGGACGGGGGGTTTATACAATGAGCAGTTCTTC.

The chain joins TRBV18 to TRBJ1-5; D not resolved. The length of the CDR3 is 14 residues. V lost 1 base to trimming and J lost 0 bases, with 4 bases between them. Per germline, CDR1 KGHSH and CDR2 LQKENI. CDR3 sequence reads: CASSPQGSNQPQHF. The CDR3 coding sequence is TGTGCCAGCTCACCACAGGGTAGCAATCAGCCCCAGCATTTT.

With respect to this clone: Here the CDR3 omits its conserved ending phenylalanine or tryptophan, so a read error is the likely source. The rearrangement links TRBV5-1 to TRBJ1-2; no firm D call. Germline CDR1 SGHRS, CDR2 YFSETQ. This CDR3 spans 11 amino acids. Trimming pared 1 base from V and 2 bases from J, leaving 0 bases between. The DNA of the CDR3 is TGCGCCAGCAGCTTGAACTATGGCTACACCCTC. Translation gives CASSLNYGYTL.

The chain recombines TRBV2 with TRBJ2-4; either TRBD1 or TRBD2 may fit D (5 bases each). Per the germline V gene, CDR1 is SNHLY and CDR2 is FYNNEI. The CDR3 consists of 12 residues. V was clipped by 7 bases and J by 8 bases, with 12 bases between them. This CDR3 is CASIGGGDIQYF. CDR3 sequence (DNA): TGTGCCAGCATTGGGGGTGGTGACATTCAGTACTTC.

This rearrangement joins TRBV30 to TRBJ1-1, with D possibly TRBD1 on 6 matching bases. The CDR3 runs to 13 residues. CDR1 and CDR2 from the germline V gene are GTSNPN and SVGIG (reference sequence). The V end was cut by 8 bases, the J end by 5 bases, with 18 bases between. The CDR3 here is CAGGPPRYTEAFF. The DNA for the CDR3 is TGTGCCGGGGGGCCACCTAGATATACTGAAGCTTTCTTT. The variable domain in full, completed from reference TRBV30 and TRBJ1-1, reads SQTIHQWPATLVQPVGSPLSLECTVEGTSNPNLYWYRQAAGRGLQLLFYSVGIGQISSEVPQNLSASRPQDRQFILSSKKLLLSDSGFYLCAGGPPRYTEAFFGQGTRLTVV.

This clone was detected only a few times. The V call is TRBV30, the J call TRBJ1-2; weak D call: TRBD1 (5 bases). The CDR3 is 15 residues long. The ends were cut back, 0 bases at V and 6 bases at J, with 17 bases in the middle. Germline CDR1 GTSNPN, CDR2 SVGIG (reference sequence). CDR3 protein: CAWSVRGAGRDGYTF. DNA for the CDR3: TGTGCCTGGAGTGTACGAGGGGCCGGTAGGGATGGCTACACCTTC.

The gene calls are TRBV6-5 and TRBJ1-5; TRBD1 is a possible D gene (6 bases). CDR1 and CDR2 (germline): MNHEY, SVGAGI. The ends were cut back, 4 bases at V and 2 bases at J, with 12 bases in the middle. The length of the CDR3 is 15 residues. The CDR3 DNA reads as TGTGCCAGCAGTTCAGGACAGAGGGGCAATCAGCCCCAGCATTTT. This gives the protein CASSSGQRGNQPQHF.

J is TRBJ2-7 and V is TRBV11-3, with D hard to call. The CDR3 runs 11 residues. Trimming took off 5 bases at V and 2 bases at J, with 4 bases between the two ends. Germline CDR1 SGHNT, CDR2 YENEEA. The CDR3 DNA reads TGTGCCAGCAGCCTGACCTACGAGCAGTACGTC. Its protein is CASSLTYEQYV.

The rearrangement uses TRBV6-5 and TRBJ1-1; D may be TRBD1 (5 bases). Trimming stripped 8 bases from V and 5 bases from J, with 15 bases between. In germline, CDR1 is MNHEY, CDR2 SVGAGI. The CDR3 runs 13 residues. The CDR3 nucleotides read TGTGCCAGCGGGGCGGGATCGTGGACTGAAGCTTTCTTT. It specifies CASGAGSWTEAFF.

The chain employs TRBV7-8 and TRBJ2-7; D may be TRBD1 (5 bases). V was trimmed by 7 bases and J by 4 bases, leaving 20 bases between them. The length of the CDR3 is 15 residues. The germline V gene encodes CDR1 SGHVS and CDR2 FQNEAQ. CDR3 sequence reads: CASTPSRQGRYEQYF. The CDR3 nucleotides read TGTGCCAGCACCCCGTCCCGGCAGGGAAGATACGAGCAGTACTTC.

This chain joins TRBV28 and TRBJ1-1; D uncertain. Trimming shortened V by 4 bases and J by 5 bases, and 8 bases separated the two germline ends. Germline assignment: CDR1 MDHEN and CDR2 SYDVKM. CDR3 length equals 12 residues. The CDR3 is CASSSVGTEAFF. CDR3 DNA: TGTGCCAGCAGTTCGGTGGGGACTGAAGCTTTCTTT.

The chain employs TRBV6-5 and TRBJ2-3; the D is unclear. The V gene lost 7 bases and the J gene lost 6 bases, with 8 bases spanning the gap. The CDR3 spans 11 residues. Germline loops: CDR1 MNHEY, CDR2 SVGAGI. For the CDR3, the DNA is TGTGCCAGCATCGAAGGGGATACGCAGTATTTT. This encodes CASIEGDTQYF.

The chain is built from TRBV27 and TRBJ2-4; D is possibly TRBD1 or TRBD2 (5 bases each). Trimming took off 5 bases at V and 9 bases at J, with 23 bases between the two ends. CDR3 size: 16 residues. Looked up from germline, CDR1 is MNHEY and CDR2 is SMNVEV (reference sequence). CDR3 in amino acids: CASSPGAGSQTGIQYF. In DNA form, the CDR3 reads TGTGCCAGCAGTCCCGGGGCAGGGTCCCAAACTGGCATTCAGTACTTC.